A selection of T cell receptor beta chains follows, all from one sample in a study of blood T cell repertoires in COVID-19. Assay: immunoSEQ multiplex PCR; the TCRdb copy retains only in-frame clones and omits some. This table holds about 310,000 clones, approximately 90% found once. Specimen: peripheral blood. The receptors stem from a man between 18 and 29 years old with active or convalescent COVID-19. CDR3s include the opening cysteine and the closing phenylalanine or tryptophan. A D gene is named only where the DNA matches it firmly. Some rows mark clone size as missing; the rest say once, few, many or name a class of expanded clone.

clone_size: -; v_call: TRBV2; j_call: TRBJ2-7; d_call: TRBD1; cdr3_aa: CASSGQGVDEQYF; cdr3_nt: TGTGCCAGCAGTGGACAGGGCGTCGACGAGCAGTACTTC
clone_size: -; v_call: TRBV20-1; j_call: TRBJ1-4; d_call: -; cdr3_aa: CSANREMKLFF; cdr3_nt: TGCAGTGCAAACCGGGAAATGAAACTGTTTTTT
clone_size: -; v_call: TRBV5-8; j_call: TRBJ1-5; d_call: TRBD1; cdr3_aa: CASSFTGVWQPQHF; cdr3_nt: TGTGCCAGCAGCTTTACAGGGGTCTGGCAGCCCCAGCATTTT
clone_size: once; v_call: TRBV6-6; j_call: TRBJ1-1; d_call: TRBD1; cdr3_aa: CASRTTRGTGVSEAFF; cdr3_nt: TGTGCCAGCAGGACTACTCGGGGGACAGGTGTGTCTGAAGCTTTCTTT
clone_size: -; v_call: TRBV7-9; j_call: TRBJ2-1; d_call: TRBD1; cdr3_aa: CASSPRDRYNEQFF; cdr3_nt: TGTGCCAGCAGCCCCCGGGACAGATACAATGAGCAGTTCTTC
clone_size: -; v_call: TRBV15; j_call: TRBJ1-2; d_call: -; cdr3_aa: CATSREGQGYTF; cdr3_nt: TGTGCCACCAGCAGAGAGGGGCAGGGCTACACCTTC
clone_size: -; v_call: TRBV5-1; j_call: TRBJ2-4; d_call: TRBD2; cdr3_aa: CASSLREGHFIQYF; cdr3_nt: TGCGCCAGCAGCTTGAGGGAGGGCCATTTCATTCAGTACTTC
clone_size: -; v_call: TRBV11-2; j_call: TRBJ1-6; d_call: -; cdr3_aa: CASSPTENSPLHF; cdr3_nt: TGTGCCAGCAGCCCTACCGAAAATTCACCCCTCCACTTT
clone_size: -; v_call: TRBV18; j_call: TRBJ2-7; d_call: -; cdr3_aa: CASSPFAEGWSEQYF; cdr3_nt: TGTGCCAGCTCACCATTCGCGGAGGGATGGAGCGAGCAGTACTTC
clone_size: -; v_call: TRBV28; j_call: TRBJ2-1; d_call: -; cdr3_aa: CASSLTAAYNEQFF; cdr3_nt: TGTGCCAGCAGTTTAACAGCCGCCTACAATGAGCAGTTCTTC
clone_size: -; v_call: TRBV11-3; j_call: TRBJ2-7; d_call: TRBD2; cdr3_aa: CASSLLAGGEQYF; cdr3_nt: TGTGCCAGCAGCTTACTAGCGGGAGGCGAGCAGTACTTC
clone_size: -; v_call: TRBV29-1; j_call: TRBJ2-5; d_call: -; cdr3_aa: CSVEEGGGMLQETQYF; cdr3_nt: TGCAGCGTTGAAGAAGGGGGCGGGATGCTCCAAGAGACCCAGTACTTC
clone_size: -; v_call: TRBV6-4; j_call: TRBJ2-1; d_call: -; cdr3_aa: CASSDSSPGEQFF; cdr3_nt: TGTGCCAGCAGTGACTCCTCCCCAGGGGAGCAGTTCTTC
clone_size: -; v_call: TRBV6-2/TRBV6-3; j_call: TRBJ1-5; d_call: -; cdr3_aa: CASSRSAGIQPQHF; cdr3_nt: TGTGCCAGCAGTCGCTCTGCGGGGATTCAGCCCCAGCATTTT
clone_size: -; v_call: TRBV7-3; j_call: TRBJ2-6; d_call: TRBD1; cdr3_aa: CASSLTLTGAGANVLTF; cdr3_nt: TGTGCCAGCAGCTTAACCCTGACAGGGGCTGGGGCCAACGTCCTGACTTTC
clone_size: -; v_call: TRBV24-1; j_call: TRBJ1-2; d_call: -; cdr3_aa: CATSDPPGGGTQDSGYTF; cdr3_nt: TGTGCCACCAGTGATCCCCCCGGGGGGGGAACTCAAGATTCTGGCTACACCTTC
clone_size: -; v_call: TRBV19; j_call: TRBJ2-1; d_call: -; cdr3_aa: CASSIGHSYNEQFF; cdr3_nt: TGTGCCAGTAGTATAGGGCATTCCTACAATGAGCAGTTCTTC